Listed below are T cell receptor beta chains from one sample, sequenced in a study of naive and memory T cell subsets. TCRdb redid the calling of the UMI-ligation and nested PCR reads with MiXCR, one entry per CDR3 protein. The top ten hold around 3% of the sample, which has more than 95,000 distinct CDR3 sequences, roughly 15% seen once. Specimen: naive CD8+ T cells from blood. The origin of the receptors is a human donor in good health. CDR3s include the opening cysteine and the closing phenylalanine or tryptophan. A D gene is named only where the DNA matches it firmly. A clone size is listed for some rows: how often the clone was seen (once, few, many), or a class if it is expanded.

clone_size	v_call	j_call	d_call	cdr3_aa
-	TRBV7-8	TRBJ2-1	-	CASSLGGGPLNEQFF
few	TRBV20-1	TRBJ1-2	-	CSATGPGSNGYTF
few	TRBV14	TRBJ2-3	-	CASSGTLQRTDTQYF
-	TRBV6-2/TRBV6-3	TRBJ2-1	-	CASSYSDVSSYNEQFF
many	TRBV9	TRBJ2-7	-	CASSVGSDGGSGIYEQYF
few	TRBV3-1	TRBJ1-2	-	CASSPSHGYGYTF
-	TRBV4-3	TRBJ2-5	-	CASSQDRASIETQYF
-	TRBV9	TRBJ1-5	-	CASSVGEGGPAQHF
few	TRBV15	TRBJ2-5	-	CATSPLSGQTQYF
-	TRBV13	TRBJ1-5	-	CASSRGGSNQPQHF
many	TRBV3-1	TRBJ2-7	-	CASSQETNYEQYF
few	TRBV7-9	TRBJ1-2	-	CASSPSEAAGYTF
-	TRBV20-1	TRBJ2-7	TRBD2	CSARQLAGLEQYF
-	TRBV7-9	TRBJ2-5	TRBD1	CASSPQGVVETQYF
few	TRBV28	TRBJ2-3	TRBD1	CASKGTGSRADTQYF
-	TRBV18	TRBJ1-4	TRBD1	CASSPGQGQRAPNEKLFF
-	TRBV4-3	TRBJ2-7	-	CASSQVRSGYEQYF
few	TRBV6-6	TRBJ2-3	TRBD2	CASSYSPVGQGPSLAGSGTDTQYF
-	TRBV27	TRBJ2-1	TRBD1	CASSTWTGGNEQFF
-	TRBV30	TRBJ2-3	TRBD2	CAWSLTSAHTDTQYF
-	TRBV6-2/TRBV6-3	TRBJ2-1	TRBD2	CASSDGTSEDNEQFF
few	TRBV4-3	TRBJ2-7	TRBD1	CASSQGQGDYEQYF
few	TRBV4-2	TRBJ2-2	-	CASSQDIQGNGELFF
few	TRBV12-3/TRBV12-4	TRBJ1-1	-	CASSFGLSGAEAFF
many	TRBV7-9	TRBJ2-3	TRBD2	CASSPGLAGPHAF